The rows below give T cell receptor beta chains drawn from one sample of a study of blood T cells in healthy people across ages. TCRdb re-analysed the 5' RACE reads in MiXCR, keeping a single row per CDR3 protein. The sample gives 1.5 million to 2 million distinct CDR3 sequences, around half of which show up once; about 2.1% is in the top ten. The sample taken for sequencing was blood. The receptors originated from a woman aged 40 to 49 in good health. CDR3s include the opening cysteine and the closing phenylalanine or tryptophan. Each record gives: CDR3 DNA, CDR3 protein, V gene, clone size, J gene, D gene. D genes are given only for firm matches. Some rows have no size entry. The others give once, few or many, or a class for an expanded clone.

cdr3_nt: TGTGCCAGCAGCGCGGACACTGCCGGGGAGCTGTTTTTT; cdr3_aa: CASSADTAGELFF; v_call: TRBV7-2; clone_size: NA; j_call: TRBJ2-2; d_call: NA
cdr3_nt: TGTGCCAGCATTGGGAGAGGGCGGGGCGATAAAAACATTCAGTACTTC; cdr3_aa: CASIGRGRGDKNIQYF; v_call: TRBV28; clone_size: NA; j_call: TRBJ2-4; d_call: NA
cdr3_nt: TGTGCCAGCGGGCAGGGGCCATGGGGTGAGCAGTTCTTC; cdr3_aa: CASGQGPWGEQFF; v_call: TRBV6-6; clone_size: NA; j_call: TRBJ2-1; d_call: NA
cdr3_nt: TGCAGTGCATGGGAATACCAAGAGACCCGGTACTTC; cdr3_aa: CSAWEYQETRYF; v_call: TRBV20-1; clone_size: NA; j_call: TRBJ2-5; d_call: NA
cdr3_nt: TGTGCCAGCAGTTTATCCATTAACTATGGCTACACCTTC; cdr3_aa: CASSLSINYGYTF; v_call: TRBV28; clone_size: NA; j_call: TRBJ1-2; d_call: NA
cdr3_nt: TGTGCCAGAACCCCTAGTGGGATTAAGACCTACGAGCAGTACTTC; cdr3_aa: CARTPSGIKTYEQYF; v_call: TRBV2; clone_size: few; j_call: TRBJ2-7; d_call: NA
cdr3_nt: TGTGCCAGCAGTTACACTCAGAGGCCCGGGGAGCTGTTTTTT; cdr3_aa: CASSYTQRPGELFF; v_call: TRBV6-5; clone_size: NA; j_call: TRBJ2-2; d_call: NA
cdr3_nt: TGCAGTGCTCCCAAGCAGGGCAGAGCAACAGATACGCAGTATTTT; cdr3_aa: CSAPKQGRATDTQYF; v_call: TRBV20-1; clone_size: NA; j_call: TRBJ2-3; d_call: NA
cdr3_nt: TGTGCCAGCAGAGGAAAGAGGGGGCTAGCAATCGACAATGAGCAGTTCTTC; cdr3_aa: CASRGKRGLAIDNEQFF; v_call: TRBV7-9; clone_size: NA; j_call: TRBJ2-1; d_call: TRBD1
cdr3_nt: TGCGCCAGCAGCTTAGACGGCGGGGGTCGATACGAGCAGTACTTC; cdr3_aa: CASSLDGGGRYEQYF; v_call: TRBV5-1; clone_size: many; j_call: TRBJ2-7; d_call: TRBD2
cdr3_nt: TGTGCCAGCAGTCCCGGGACCCCGTTGGACGAGCAGTACTTC; cdr3_aa: CASSPGTPLDEQYF; v_call: TRBV6-5; clone_size: NA; j_call: TRBJ2-7; d_call: NA
cdr3_nt: TGCAGCGTTGAAGCCACCGAAGCCGGCGAAGAGTACAATGAGCAGTTCTTC; cdr3_aa: CSVEATEAGEEYNEQFF; v_call: TRBV29-1; clone_size: few; j_call: TRBJ2-1; d_call: NA
cdr3_nt: TGTGCCAGCAGCCAAGGGGGACTGCAGTTCTTC; cdr3_aa: CASSQGGLQFF; v_call: TRBV7-9; clone_size: few; j_call: TRBJ2-1; d_call: NA
cdr3_nt: TGCAGTGCTAGTCCCACCGGGGTTACGCAGTATTTT; cdr3_aa: CSASPTGVTQYF; v_call: TRBV20-1; clone_size: NA; j_call: TRBJ2-3; d_call: NA
cdr3_nt: TGCAGTGCTAACCCCAGGCGAAGAATTGGGAATGAGCAGTTCTTC; cdr3_aa: CSANPRRRIGNEQFF; v_call: TRBV20-1; clone_size: NA; j_call: TRBJ2-1; d_call: NA
cdr3_nt: TGTGCCAGCAGCGAGACTAGCGGCTACAATGAGCAGTTCTTC; cdr3_aa: CASSETSGYNEQFF; v_call: TRBV14; clone_size: few; j_call: TRBJ2-1; d_call: TRBD2
cdr3_nt: TGTGCCACCAGCTTCCGGACTGACACAGATACGCAGTATTTT; cdr3_aa: CATSFRTDTDTQYF; v_call: TRBV15; clone_size: NA; j_call: TRBJ2-3; d_call: NA
cdr3_nt: TGCGCCAGCAGCCAAGGGGACGGATCAGATACGCAGTATTTT; cdr3_aa: CASSQGDGSDTQYF; v_call: TRBV4-3; clone_size: many; j_call: TRBJ2-3; d_call: NA
cdr3_nt: TGTGCCACCAGTGATACCCGGGAGAATACATTTTCTGGGGCCAACGTCCTGACTTTC; cdr3_aa: CATSDTRENTFSGANVLTF; v_call: TRBV24-1; clone_size: few; j_call: TRBJ2-6; d_call: NA
cdr3_nt: TGTGCCAGTAGTAGGACTAGCGGGGCCCCCTACAATGAGCAGTTCTTC; cdr3_aa: CASSRTSGAPYNEQFF; v_call: TRBV19; clone_size: NA; j_call: TRBJ2-1; d_call: TRBD2
cdr3_nt: TGCAGTGCTACCGGACTAGCGGGGGGGCATTCTCGCACAGATACGCAGTATTTT; cdr3_aa: CSATGLAGGHSRTDTQYF; v_call: TRBV20-1; clone_size: NA; j_call: TRBJ2-3; d_call: TRBD2
cdr3_nt: TGTGCCAGCAGTTCATCATCACCGGGACTAGCGGGGGAAGAGACCCAGTACTTC; cdr3_aa: CASSSSSPGLAGEETQYF; v_call: TRBV27; clone_size: NA; j_call: TRBJ2-5; d_call: TRBD2
cdr3_nt: TGCGCCAGTGGGGGGAGTAGGACAGATACGCAGTATTTT; cdr3_aa: CASGGSRTDTQYF; v_call: TRBV5-1; clone_size: NA; j_call: TRBJ2-3; d_call: NA
cdr3_nt: TGTGCCAGCAGCCCACAAAACGGGACAGACCCCACAGATACGCAGTATTTT; cdr3_aa: CASSPQNGTDPTDTQYF; v_call: TRBV7-3; clone_size: NA; j_call: TRBJ2-3; d_call: TRBD1
cdr3_nt: TGTGCCAGCAGCCCGAGGACAGGGACGAGCGGCTCCCGCGGACATGGCTACACCTTC; cdr3_aa: CASSPRTGTSGSRGHGYTF; v_call: TRBV3-1; clone_size: NA; j_call: TRBJ1-2; d_call: TRBD1
cdr3_nt: TGCGCCAGCAGCCAGACAGGGAATGGACCAAACACAGATACGCAGTATTTT; cdr3_aa: CASSQTGNGPNTDTQYF; v_call: TRBV5-1; clone_size: many; j_call: TRBJ2-3; d_call: TRBD1
cdr3_nt: TGCGCCAGCAGCCCTGCGGACCGACGGAATTTAGCCAAAAACATTCAGTACTTC; cdr3_aa: CASSPADRRNLAKNIQYF; v_call: TRBV4-3; clone_size: NA; j_call: TRBJ2-4; d_call: NA
cdr3_nt: TGTGCCAGCAGCTTACAGATGAACGCTGAAGCTTTCTTT; cdr3_aa: CASSLQMNAEAFF; v_call: TRBV7-2; clone_size: NA; j_call: TRBJ1-1; d_call: NA
cdr3_nt: TGTGCCAGCAGTTACTCTCGGACGATGGGCTCCTACGAGCAGTACTTC; cdr3_aa: CASSYSRTMGSYEQYF; v_call: TRBV6-5; clone_size: NA; j_call: TRBJ2-7; d_call: NA
cdr3_nt: TGTGCCAGCAGTCCCCTCGGGGGGCCGAGTGAGACCCAGTACTTC; cdr3_aa: CASSPLGGPSETQYF; v_call: TRBV7-2; clone_size: NA; j_call: TRBJ2-5; d_call: NA
cdr3_nt: NA; cdr3_aa: CASSSSDGQETQYF; v_call: TRBV6-5; clone_size: NA; j_call: TRBJ2-5; d_call: NA
cdr3_nt: TGTGCCAGCAGATCATTCGGGGAGGGCGAAGAGACCCAGTACTTC; cdr3_aa: CASRSFGEGEETQYF; v_call: TRBV7-9; clone_size: NA; j_call: TRBJ2-5; d_call: TRBD2
cdr3_nt: TGCAGTGCTAGAGGCGGGGCCGGCAATTCACCCCTCCACTTT; cdr3_aa: CSARGGAGNSPLHF; v_call: TRBV20-1; clone_size: NA; j_call: TRBJ1-6; d_call: NA
cdr3_nt: TGTGCCAGCAGCAAAGGGCCCAGCGGAGCCTACAATGAGCAGTTCTTC; cdr3_aa: CASSKGPSGAYNEQFF; v_call: TRBV21-1; clone_size: NA; j_call: TRBJ2-1; d_call: NA
cdr3_nt: TGTGCCAGCAGTTACGGCAGGGGGGACTATGGCTACACCTTC; cdr3_aa: CASSYGRGDYGYTF; v_call: TRBV12-3/TRBV12-4; clone_size: NA; j_call: TRBJ1-2; d_call: TRBD1
cdr3_nt: TGTGCCAGCAGTCGGGAGCGGGGGAGCTCCTACGAGCAGTACTTC; cdr3_aa: CASSRERGSSYEQYF; v_call: TRBV12-3/TRBV12-4; clone_size: few; j_call: TRBJ2-7; d_call: TRBD2